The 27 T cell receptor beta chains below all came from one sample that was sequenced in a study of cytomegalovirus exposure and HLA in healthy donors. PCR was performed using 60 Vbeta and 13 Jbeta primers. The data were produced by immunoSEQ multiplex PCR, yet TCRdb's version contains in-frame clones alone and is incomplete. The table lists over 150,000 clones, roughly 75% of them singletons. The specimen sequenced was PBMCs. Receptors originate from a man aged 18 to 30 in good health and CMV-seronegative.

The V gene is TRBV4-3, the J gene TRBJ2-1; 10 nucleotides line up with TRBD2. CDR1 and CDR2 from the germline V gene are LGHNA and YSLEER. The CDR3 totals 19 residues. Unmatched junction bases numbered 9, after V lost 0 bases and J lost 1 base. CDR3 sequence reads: CASSQEGLAIVGSYNEQFF. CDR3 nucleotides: TGCGCCAGCAGCCAAGAGGGACTAGCGATTGTGGGGTCCTACAATGAGCAGTTCTTC.

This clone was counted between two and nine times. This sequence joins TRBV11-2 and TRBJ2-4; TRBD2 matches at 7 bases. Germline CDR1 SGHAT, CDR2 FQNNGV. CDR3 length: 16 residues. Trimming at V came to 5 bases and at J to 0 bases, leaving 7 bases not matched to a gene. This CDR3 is CASSPRGELAKNIQYF. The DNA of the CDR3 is TGTGCCAGCAGCCCCCGGGGGGAGCTAGCCAAAAACATTCAGTACTTC.

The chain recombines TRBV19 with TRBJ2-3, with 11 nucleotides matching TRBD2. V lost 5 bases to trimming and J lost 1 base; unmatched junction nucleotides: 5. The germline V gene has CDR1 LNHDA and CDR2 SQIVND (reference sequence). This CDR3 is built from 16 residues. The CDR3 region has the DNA TGTGCCAGTAGTGGTACTAGCGGGGGTGGCACAGATACGCAGTATTTT. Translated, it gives CASSGTSGGGTDTQYF.

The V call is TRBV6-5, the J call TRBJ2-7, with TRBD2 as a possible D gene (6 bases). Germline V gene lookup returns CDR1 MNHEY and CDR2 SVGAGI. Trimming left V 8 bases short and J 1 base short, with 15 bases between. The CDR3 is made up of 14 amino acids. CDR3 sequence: CASAGGPRSYEQYF. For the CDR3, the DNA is TGTGCCAGCGCAGGAGGGCCGAGATCCTACGAGCAGTACTTC.

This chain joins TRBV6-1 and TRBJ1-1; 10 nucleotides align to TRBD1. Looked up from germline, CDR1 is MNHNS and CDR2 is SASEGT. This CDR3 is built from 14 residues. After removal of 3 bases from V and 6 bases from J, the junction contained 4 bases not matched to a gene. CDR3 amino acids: CASSETGGRAEAFF. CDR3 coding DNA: TGTGCCAGCAGTGAGACAGGGGGCCGCGCTGAAGCTTTCTTT.

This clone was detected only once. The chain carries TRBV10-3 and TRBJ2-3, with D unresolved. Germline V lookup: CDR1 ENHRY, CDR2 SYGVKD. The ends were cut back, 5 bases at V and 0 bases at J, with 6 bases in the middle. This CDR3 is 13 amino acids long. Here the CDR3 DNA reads TGTGCCATCAGTAACTACAGCACAGATACGCAGTATTTT. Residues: CAISNYSTDTQYF.

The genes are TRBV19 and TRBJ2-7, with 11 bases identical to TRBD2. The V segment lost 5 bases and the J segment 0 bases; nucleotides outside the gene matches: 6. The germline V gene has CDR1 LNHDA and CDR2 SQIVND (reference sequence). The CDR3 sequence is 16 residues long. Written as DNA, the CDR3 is TGTGCCAGTAGTTTCTCCGGGACTAGCGGCTCCTACGAGCAGTACTTC. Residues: CASSFSGTSGSYEQYF.

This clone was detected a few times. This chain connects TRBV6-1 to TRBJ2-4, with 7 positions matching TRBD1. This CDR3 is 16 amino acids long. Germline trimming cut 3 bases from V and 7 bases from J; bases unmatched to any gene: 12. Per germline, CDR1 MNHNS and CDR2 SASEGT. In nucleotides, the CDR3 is TGTGCCAGCAGTGACCTGACCCACCCGACAGGGAACATTCAGTACTTC. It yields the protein CASSDLTHPTGNIQYF.

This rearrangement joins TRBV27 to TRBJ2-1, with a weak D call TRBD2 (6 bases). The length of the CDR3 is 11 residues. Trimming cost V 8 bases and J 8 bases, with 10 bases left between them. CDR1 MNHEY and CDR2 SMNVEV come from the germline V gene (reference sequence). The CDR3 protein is CASWDFDEQFF. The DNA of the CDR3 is TGTGCCAGCTGGGACTTCGATGAGCAGTTCTTC.

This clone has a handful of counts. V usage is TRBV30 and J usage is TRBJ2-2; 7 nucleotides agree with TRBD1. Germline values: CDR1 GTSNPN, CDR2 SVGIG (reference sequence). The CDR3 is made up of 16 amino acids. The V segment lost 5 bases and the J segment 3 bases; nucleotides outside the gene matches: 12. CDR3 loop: CAWLYRGETYTGELFF. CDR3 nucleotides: TGTGCCTGGCTTTACAGGGGAGAGACCTACACCGGGGAGCTGTTTTTT.

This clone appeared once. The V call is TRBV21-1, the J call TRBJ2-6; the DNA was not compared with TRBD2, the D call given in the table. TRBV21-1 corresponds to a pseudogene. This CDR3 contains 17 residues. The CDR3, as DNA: TGTGCCAGCAGCAAAATGGCGTCGGGGACTGGGGCCAACGTCCTGACTTTC. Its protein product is CASSKMASGTGANVLTF.

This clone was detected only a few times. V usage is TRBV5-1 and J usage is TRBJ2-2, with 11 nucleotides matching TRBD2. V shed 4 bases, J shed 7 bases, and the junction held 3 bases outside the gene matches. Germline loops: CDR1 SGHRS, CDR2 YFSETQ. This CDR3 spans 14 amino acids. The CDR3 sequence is CASSLGTSGGELFF. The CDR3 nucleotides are TGCGCCAGCAGCCTCGGGACTAGCGGCGGGGAGCTGTTTTTT.

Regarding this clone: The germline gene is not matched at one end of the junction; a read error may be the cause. CDR3: CASSYGWDRDF. CDR3 in DNA: TGTGCCAGCAGTTATGGGTGGGACAGGGATTTC. This rearrangement joins TRBV6-5 to TRBJ1-2; TRBD1 matches at 9 bases. This CDR3 has 11 residues. CDR1 and CDR2 (germline): MNHEY, SVGAGI.

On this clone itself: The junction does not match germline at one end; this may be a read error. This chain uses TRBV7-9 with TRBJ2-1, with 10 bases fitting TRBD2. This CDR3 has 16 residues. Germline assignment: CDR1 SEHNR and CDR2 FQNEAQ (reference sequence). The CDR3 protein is CSSSSPPSGSVNEQFF. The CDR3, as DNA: TGTTCCAGCAGCTCTCCCCCTAGCGGGAGTGTCAACGAGCAGTTCTTC.

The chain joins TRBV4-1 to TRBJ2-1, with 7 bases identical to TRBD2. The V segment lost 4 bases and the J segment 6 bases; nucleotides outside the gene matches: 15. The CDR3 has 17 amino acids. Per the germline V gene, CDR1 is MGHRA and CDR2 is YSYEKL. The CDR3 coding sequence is TGCGCCAGCAGCCTCCTACGGGGGAACGGCGGGGGCAATGAGCAGTTCTTC. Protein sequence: CASSLLRGNGGGNEQFF.

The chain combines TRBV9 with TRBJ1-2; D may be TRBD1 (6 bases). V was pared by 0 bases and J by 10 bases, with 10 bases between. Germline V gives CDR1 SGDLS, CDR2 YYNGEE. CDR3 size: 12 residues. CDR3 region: CASSVAPGDYTF. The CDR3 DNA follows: TGTGCCAGCAGCGTAGCGCCAGGGGACTACACCTTC.

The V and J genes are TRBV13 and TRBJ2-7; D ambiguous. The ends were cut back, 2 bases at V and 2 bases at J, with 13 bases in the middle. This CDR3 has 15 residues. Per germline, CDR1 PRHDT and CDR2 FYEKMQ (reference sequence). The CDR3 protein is CASSLSVAVTYEQYF. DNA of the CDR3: TGTGCCAGCAGCTTAAGTGTAGCAGTAACCTACGAGCAGTACTTC.

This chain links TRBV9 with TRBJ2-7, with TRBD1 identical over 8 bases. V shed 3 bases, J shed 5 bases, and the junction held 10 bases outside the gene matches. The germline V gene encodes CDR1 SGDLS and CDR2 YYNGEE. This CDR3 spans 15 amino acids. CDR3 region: CASSGGTGPSHEQYF. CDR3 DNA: TGTGCCAGCAGCGGTGGGACAGGACCTTCCCACGAGCAGTACTTC.

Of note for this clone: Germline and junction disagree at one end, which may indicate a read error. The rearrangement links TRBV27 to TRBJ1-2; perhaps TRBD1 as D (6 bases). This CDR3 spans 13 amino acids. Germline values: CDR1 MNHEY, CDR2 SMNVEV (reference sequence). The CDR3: CASSFTRGYGYTF. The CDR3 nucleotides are TGTGCCAGCAGTTTTACCAGGGGCTATGGCTACACCTTT.

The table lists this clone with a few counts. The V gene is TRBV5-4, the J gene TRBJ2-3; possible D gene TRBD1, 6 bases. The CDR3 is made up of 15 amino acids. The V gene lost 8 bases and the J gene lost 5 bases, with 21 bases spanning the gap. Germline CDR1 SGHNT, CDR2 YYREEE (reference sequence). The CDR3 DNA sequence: TGTGCCAGTACAGGCCGAGGACAGACTCAAGATACGCAGTATTTT. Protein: CASTGRGQTQDTQYF.

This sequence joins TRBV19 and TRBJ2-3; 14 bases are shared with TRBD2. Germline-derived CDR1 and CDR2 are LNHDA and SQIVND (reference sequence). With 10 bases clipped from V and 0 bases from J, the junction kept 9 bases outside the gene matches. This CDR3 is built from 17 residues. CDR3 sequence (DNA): TGTGCCACCTCACCGGGACTAGCGGGGGCGAGCACAGATACGCAGTATTTT. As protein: CATSPGLAGASTDTQYF. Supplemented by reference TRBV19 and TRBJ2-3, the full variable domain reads DGGITQSPKYLFRKEGQNVTLSCEQNLNHDAMYWYRQDPGQGLRLIYYSQIVNDFQKGDIAEGYSVSREKKESFPLTVTSAQKNPTAFYLCATSPGLAGASTDTQYFGPGTRLTVL.

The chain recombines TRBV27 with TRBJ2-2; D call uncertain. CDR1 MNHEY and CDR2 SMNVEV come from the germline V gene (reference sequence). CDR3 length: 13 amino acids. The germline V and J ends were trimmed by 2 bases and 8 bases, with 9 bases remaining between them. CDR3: CASSLASVGELFF. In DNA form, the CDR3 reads TGTGCCAGCAGTTTAGCCTCGGTTGGGGAGCTGTTTTTT.

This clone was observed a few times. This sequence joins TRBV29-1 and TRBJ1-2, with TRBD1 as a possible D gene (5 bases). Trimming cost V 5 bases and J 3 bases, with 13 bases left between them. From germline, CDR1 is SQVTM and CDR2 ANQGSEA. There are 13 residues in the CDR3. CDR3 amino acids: CSVSREEDYGYTF. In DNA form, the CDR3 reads TGCAGCGTTTCCAGGGAGGAAGACTATGGCTACACCTTC.

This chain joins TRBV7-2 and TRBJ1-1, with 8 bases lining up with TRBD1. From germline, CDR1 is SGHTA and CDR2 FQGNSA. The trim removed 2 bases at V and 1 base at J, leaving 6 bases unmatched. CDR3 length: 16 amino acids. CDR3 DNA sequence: TGTGCCAGCAGCTTAATCAGGGGGCAGGGGAACACTGAAGCTTTCTTT. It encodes CASSLIRGQGNTEAFF.

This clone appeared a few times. The CDR3 spells CASSIDQGGPAEQYF. The CDR3 nucleotides read TGTGCCAGTAGTATAGATCAGGGGGGACCGGCCGAGCAGTACTTC. This chain joins TRBV19 and TRBJ2-7; tentative D call: TRBD1 (7 bases). The CDR3 has 15 amino acids. V was trimmed by 0 bases and J by 6 bases, leaving 15 bases between them. The V gene's germline CDR1 is LNHDA and CDR2 SQIVND (reference sequence).

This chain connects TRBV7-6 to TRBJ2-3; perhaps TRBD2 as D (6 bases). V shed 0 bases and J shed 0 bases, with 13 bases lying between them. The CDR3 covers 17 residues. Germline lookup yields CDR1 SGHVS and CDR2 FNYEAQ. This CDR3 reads CASSLAGEAPSTDTQYF. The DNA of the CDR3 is TGTGCCAGCAGCTTAGCTGGGGAGGCTCCTAGCACAGATACGCAGTATTTT.

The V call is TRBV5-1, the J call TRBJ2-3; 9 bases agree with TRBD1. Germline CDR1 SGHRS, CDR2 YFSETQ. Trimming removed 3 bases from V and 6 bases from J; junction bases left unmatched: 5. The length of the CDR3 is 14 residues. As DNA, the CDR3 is TGCGCCAGCAGCTGGGGGACAGGGTCGGATACGCAGTATTTT. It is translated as CASSWGTGSDTQYF.